Following are 30 T cell receptor beta chains from one sample sequenced in a study of cytomegalovirus exposure and HLA in healthy donors. 13 Jbeta primers and 60 Vbeta primers were used for the PCR. The data were produced by immunoSEQ multiplex PCR, yet TCRdb's version contains in-frame clones alone and is incomplete. In the table there are about 94,000 clones, around two thirds of which are singletons. The sample consisted of PBMCs. The receptors shown here come from a man between 25 and 39 years old in good health and CMV-seronegative.

The chain joins TRBV10-2 to TRBJ2-2, with D tentatively TRBD2 (6 bases). The CDR3 length is 15 residues. In germline, CDR1 is WSHSY, CDR2 SAAADI. Trimming removed 10 bases from V and 4 bases from J, with 19 bases in between. CDR3 DNA sequence: TGCGCCATTCCCTCCTTCGCGGGGTTCACCGGGGAGCTGTTTTTT. Translation: CAIPSFAGFTGELFF.

The J gene is TRBJ1-2, the V gene TRBV18; unclear D gene. Trimming removed 3 bases at V and 0 bases at J, with 11 bases between. The CDR3 consists of 15 residues. CDR1 KGHSH and CDR2 LQKENI come from the germline V gene. CDR3 coding DNA: TGTGCCAGCTCACCGCAACTTATGACTAACTATGGCTACACCTTC. Residues: CASSPQLMTNYGYTF.

In this sample, this clone turned up a few times. This chain uses TRBV29-1 with TRBJ2-3; 10 bases map to TRBD2. The CDR3 is 15 amino acids. CDR1 and CDR2 (germline): SQVTM, ANQGSEA. V dropped 0 bases and J dropped 1; count of bases not matched to a gene: 1. DNA of the CDR3: TGCAGCGTTGAAGACCTAGCGGGGGGCACAGATACGCAGTATTTT. It codes for CSVEDLAGGTDTQYF.

The genes are TRBV7-9 and TRBJ2-3; D might be TRBD2 (5 bases). The CDR3 has 13 amino acids. Germline V gene lookup returns CDR1 SEHNR and CDR2 FQNEAQ (reference sequence). Between the trimmed V and J ends, which lost 0 bases and 5 bases, there was a span of 6 bases. CDR3 amino acids: CASSLAGGDTQYF. DNA for the CDR3: TGTGCCAGCAGCTTAGCAGGAGGAGATACGCAGTATTTT.

This rearrangement joins TRBV7-6 to TRBJ2-1; D is unclear. This CDR3 has 8 residues. The germline gives CDR1 SGHVS, CDR2 FNYEAQ. V dropped 8 bases and J dropped 15 bases, with 8 bases sitting between them. The CDR3 bases are TGTGCCAGCTTCGCGCTGTTCTTC. Translating it yields CASFALFF.

The chain recombines TRBV29-1 with TRBJ1-2; 8 bases match TRBD1. The germline V gene encodes CDR1 SQVTM and CDR2 ANQGSEA. With 4 bases clipped from V and 6 bases from J, the junction kept 4 bases outside the gene matches. This CDR3 is built from 12 residues. The CDR3 protein is CSVATTGDGYTF. The CDR3 nucleotides are TGCAGCGTTGCGACGACAGGGGATGGCTACACCTTC.

This clone was seen only a few times. The V gene is TRBV11-3, the J gene TRBJ2-3; D may be TRBD2 (6 bases). The ends were cut back, 5 bases at V and 2 bases at J, with 8 bases in the middle. Germline-derived CDR1 and CDR2 are SGHNT and YENEEA. The CDR3 has 13 residues. The CDR3 DNA reads TGTGCCAGCAGCCCGGGGGTCACAGATACGCAGTATTTT. The encoded protein is CASSPGVTDTQYF.

The chain uses TRBV4-1 and TRBJ2-5, with D possibly matching TRBD2 (6 bases). The J call may be in error: the DNA end matches TRBJ2-7 better. The CDR3 length is 15 residues. Germline V lookup: CDR1 MGHRA, CDR2 YSYEKL. The CDR3 DNA reads TGCGCCAGCAGCCAAGTACGCGGGGTCTCCTACGAGCAGTACTTC. Protein sequence: CASSQVRGVSYEQYF.

The V call is TRBV28, the J call TRBJ2-1; 8 bases match TRBD2. The CDR3 contains 18 residues. Germline CDR1 MDHEN, CDR2 SYDVKM. With 6 bases clipped from V and 4 bases from J, the junction kept 17 bases outside the gene matches. CDR3 in amino acids: CASSSLFGISGDYNEQFF. The CDR3 coding sequence is TGTGCCAGCAGCTCCCTTTTTGGAATTAGCGGGGATTACAATGAGCAGTTCTTC. Drawing the rest from reference TRBV28 and TRBJ2-1, the complete variable domain is DVKVTQSSRYLVKRTGEKVFLECVQDMDHENMFWYRQDPGLGLRLIYFSYDVKMKEKGDIPEGYSVSREKKERFSLILESASTNQTSMYLCASSSLFGISGDYNEQFFGPGTRLTVL.

This clone was recorded a few times. The V gene is TRBV6-6, the J gene TRBJ2-7, with D maybe TRBD1 (6 bases). Germline values: CDR1 MNHNY, CDR2 SVGAGI (reference sequence). Trimming took off 5 bases at V and 0 bases at J, with 11 bases between the two ends. The CDR3 sequence is 14 residues long. The CDR3: CASSIRQDSYEQYF. DNA for the CDR3: TGTGCCAGCAGTATCCGACAGGACTCCTACGAGCAGTACTTC.

V usage is TRBV5-1 and J usage is TRBJ1-3, with D perhaps TRBD1 (6 bases). The CDR3 totals 16 residues. V was shortened by 1 base and J by 4 bases, with 15 bases between the two germline ends. Germline V gene lookup returns CDR1 SGHRS and CDR2 YFSETQ. This chain's CDR3 is CASSLRGAPEGNTIYF. The CDR3 region has the DNA TGCGCCAGCAGCTTGCGGGGGGCGCCGGAAGGAAACACCATATATTTT.

The gene calls are TRBV5-1 and TRBJ1-1; D gene uncertain. Looked up from germline, CDR1 is SGHRS and CDR2 is YFSETQ. CDR3 length: 15 amino acids. The V end lost 0 bases, the J end lost 3 bases, and 12 bases lay between the germline ends. The CDR3 is CASSLGGVEDTEAFF. For the CDR3, the DNA is TGCGCCAGCAGCTTGGGTGGGGTGGAGGACACTGAAGCTTTCTTT.

The chain employs TRBV5-1 and TRBJ2-5; a possible D gene is TRBD2 (5 bases). The germline gives CDR1 SGHRS, CDR2 YFSETQ. The V and J ends lost 1 base and 7 bases respectively, with 8 bases between them. The CDR3 sequence is 12 residues long. The CDR3 reads CASSLNEGTQYF. In DNA, the CDR3 is TGCGCCAGCAGCTTGAACGAGGGGACCCAGTACTTC. The whole variable domain, remainder taken from reference TRBV5-1 and TRBJ2-5, is KAGVTQTPRYLIKTRGQQVTLSCSPISGHRSVSWYQQTPGQGLQFLFEYFSETQRNKGNFPGRFSGRQFSNSRSEMNVSTLELGDSALYLCASSLNEGTQYFGPGTRLLVL.

This clone showed up just a few times. The CDR3 protein is CASSPGTGGEQETQYF. CDR3 nucleotide sequence: TGTGCCAGCAGCCCCGGGACAGGGGGAGAACAAGAGACCCAGTACTTC. This chain connects TRBV5-6 to TRBJ2-5, with 11 bases lining up with TRBD1. With V trimmed by 4 bases and J by 2 bases, 7 bases remained unmatched. CDR3 length: 16 amino acids. Germline values: CDR1 SGHDT, CDR2 YYEEEE.

The chain couples TRBV21-1 to TRBJ2-2; the table's D call, TRBD1, has no DNA check behind it. TRBV21-1 is recorded as a pseudogene. The CDR3 contains 15 residues. The CDR3 nucleotides are TGTGCCAGCAGCAACCACAGGTTAGACACCGGGGAGCTGTTTTTT. This encodes CASSNHRLDTGELFF.

The chain's CDR3 is CASSEFSPGQGAREQYF. The CDR3, as DNA: TGTGCCAGCAGTGAATTTTCCCCGGGACAGGGGGCGCGGGAGCAGTACTTC. The chain recombines TRBV25-1 with TRBJ2-7; TRBD1 aligns across 12 bases. The germline gives CDR1 MGHDK, CDR2 SYGVNS. Trimming cost V 1 base and J 7 bases; bases outside gene matches: 11. This CDR3 has 17 residues.

The rearrangement links TRBV7-9 to TRBJ1-1; D may be TRBD1 (5 bases). V lost 2 bases to trimming and J lost 4 bases, with 11 bases between them. Looked up from germline, CDR1 is SEHNR and CDR2 is FQNEAQ (reference sequence). CDR3 length: 14 amino acids. CDR3 residues: CASSLIRGSTEAFF. In nucleotides, the CDR3 is TGTGCCAGCAGCTTAATCCGGGGGTCCACTGAAGCTTTCTTT.

As for this clone: A junction end diverges from the germline sequence, so it may reflect a read error. The gene calls are TRBV7-6 and TRBJ2-6, with a tentative D call TRBD1 (6 bases). This CDR3 comprises 18 residues. Germline assignment: CDR1 SGHVS and CDR2 FNYEAQ. The CDR3 region is CASSLAQGQKAGANVLTF. CDR3 bases: TGTGCCAGCAGCCTAGCACAGGGCCAGAAGGCTGGGGCCAACGTCCTGACTTTC.

Only a few counts were recorded for this clone. J is TRBJ2-7 and V is TRBV28, with 7 positions matching TRBD2. The CDR3 covers 15 residues. Germline assignment: CDR1 MDHEN and CDR2 SYDVKM. J was trimmed by 0 bases and V by 5 bases; bases with no gene match: 7. CDR3: CASSPPAGNSYEQYF. The CDR3 DNA reads as TGTGCCAGCAGTCCTCCAGCGGGAAACTCCTACGAGCAGTACTTC.

This clone showed up just once. The CDR3: CASSVTSTAWTDTQYF. CDR3 DNA: TGTGCCAGCAGTGTGACTAGTACCGCATGGACAGATACGCAGTATTTT. The chain has TRBV25-1 and TRBJ2-3; possible D gene TRBD2, 6 bases. CDR3 length: 16 residues. Trimming took 4 bases from V and 3 from J, leaving 17 bases between them. The germline V gene encodes CDR1 MGHDK and CDR2 SYGVNS.

This chain uses TRBV6-5 with TRBJ1-1, with D perhaps matching TRBD1 (6 bases). CDR1 and CDR2 (germline): MNHEY, SVGAGI. Trimming took 6 bases from V and 8 from J, leaving 19 bases between them. The CDR3 runs 14 residues. The CDR3 protein is CASRPQRDTNEAFF. The CDR3 bases are TGTGCCAGCAGACCCCAGAGGGACACCAACGAAGCTTTCTTT.

The table lists this clone with a count of one. This chain connects TRBV19 to TRBJ2-3; 12 positions agree with TRBD2. CDR3 length: 15 amino acids. V shed 5 bases and J 5 bases; nucleotides not matched to a gene: 5. Germline V lookup: CDR1 LNHDA, CDR2 SQIVND (reference sequence). The CDR3 is CASSSRLAGEDTQYF. CDR3 sequence (DNA): TGTGCCAGTAGTTCGAGACTAGCGGGAGAAGATACGCAGTATTTT.

The V call is TRBV19, the J call TRBJ2-5; weak D call: TRBD2 (6 bases). The V end lost 8 bases, the J end lost 2 bases, and 9 bases lay between the germline ends. This CDR3 contains 12 residues. The germline gives CDR1 LNHDA, CDR2 SQIVND (reference sequence). In nucleotides, the CDR3 is TGTGCCAGTTCCGGGAGACAAGAGACCCAGTACTTC. It yields the protein CASSGRQETQYF.

The V and J genes are TRBV13 and TRBJ2-2; 12 nucleotides agree with TRBD2. Germline loops: CDR1 PRHDT, CDR2 FYEKMQ (reference sequence). This CDR3 is built from 15 residues. V lost 8 bases and J lost 4; bases outside the gene matches: 5. CDR3 coding DNA: TGTGCCAGCCTACTAGCGGGAGGAGGCACCGGGGAGCTGTTTTTT. Amino acid sequence: CASLLAGGGTGELFF.

A single count supports this clone. The chain combines TRBV25-1 with TRBJ2-1; 9 bases align to TRBD1. The CDR3 totals 18 residues. V lost 8 bases to trimming and J lost 4 bases; unmatched junction nucleotides: 18. Germline V gives CDR1 MGHDK, CDR2 SYGVNS. The CDR3 coding sequence is TGTGCCAGCGCCCTGGGGACAGGGTCGTTCCCAAAATACAATGAGCAGTTCTTC. Encoded protein: CASALGTGSFPKYNEQFF.

This clone was seen a handful of times. V usage is TRBV5-1 and J usage is TRBJ1-2; possibly TRBD1 for D (5 bases). There are 12 residues in the CDR3. The ends were cut back, 0 bases at V and 8 bases at J, with 8 bases in the middle. Germline V lookup: CDR1 SGHRS, CDR2 YFSETQ. Here the CDR3 reads CASSLGDWGYTF. The CDR3 coding sequence is TGCGCCAGCAGCTTGGGGGACTGGGGCTACACCTTC. The full variable domain, rest sourced from reference TRBV5-1 and TRBJ1-2, is KAGVTQTPRYLIKTRGQQVTLSCSPISGHRSVSWYQQTPGQGLQFLFEYFSETQRNKGNFPGRFSGRQFSNSRSEMNVSTLELGDSALYLCASSLGDWGYTFGSGTRLTVV.

This clone appeared a single time. V is TRBV7-8 and J is TRBJ2-1; 7 bases are a match to TRBD2. This CDR3 region has 15 residues. The germline gives CDR1 SGHVS, CDR2 FQNEAQ. Trimming removed 5 bases from V and 7 bases from J; junction bases left unmatched: 11. The CDR3 protein is CASSTRDYGGNEQFF. The CDR3 DNA reads as TGTGCCAGCAGCACTAGGGACTACGGGGGAAATGAGCAGTTCTTC.

The V call is TRBV10-2, the J call TRBJ2-6, with D tentatively TRBD2 (6 bases). Germline values: CDR1 WSHSY, CDR2 SAAADI. The CDR3 sequence is 16 residues long. Trimming took 6 bases from V and 0 from J, leaving 12 bases between them. CDR3 nucleotides: TGCGCCAGCAGGGGAGCGGGTCTCTCTGGGGCCAACGTCCTGACTTTC. Its translation: CASRGAGLSGANVLTF.

The sample holds a few counts of this clone. The chain carries TRBV7-9 and TRBJ2-7; 7 bases align to TRBD2. The CDR3 runs to 14 residues. Germline CDR1 SEHNR, CDR2 FQNEAQ (reference sequence). Losses at the gene ends were 3 bases for V and 11 bases for J; bases not matched to a gene: 13. CDR3 protein: CASSFSNKRDGEYF. CDR3 sequence (DNA): TGTGCCAGCAGCTTTTCAAATAAGCGGGACGGGGAGTACTTC.

The DNA of the CDR3 is TGTGCCAGCAGCGTAGAGGGCAGGGGGAAGACCCAGTACTTC. Its protein is CASSVEGRGKTQYF. The J gene is TRBJ2-5, the V gene TRBV9; 7 bases align to TRBD1. V shed 0 bases and J 6 bases; nucleotides not matched to a gene: 5. CDR1 is SGDLS, CDR2 YYNGEE, per germline. The CDR3 sequence is 14 residues long.